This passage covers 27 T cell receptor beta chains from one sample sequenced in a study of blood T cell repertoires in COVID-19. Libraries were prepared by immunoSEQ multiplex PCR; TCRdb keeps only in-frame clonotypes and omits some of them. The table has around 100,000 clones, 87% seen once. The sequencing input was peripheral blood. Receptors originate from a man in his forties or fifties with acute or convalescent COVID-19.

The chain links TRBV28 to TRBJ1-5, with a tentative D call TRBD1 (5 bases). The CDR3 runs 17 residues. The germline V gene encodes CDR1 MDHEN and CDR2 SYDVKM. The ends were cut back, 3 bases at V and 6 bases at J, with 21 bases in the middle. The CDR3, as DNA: TGTGCCAGCAGTTTTTTAAAGGGGCTACCCGGGTTTCAGCCCCAGCATTTT. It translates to CASSFLKGLPGFQPQHF.

CDR3 residues: CASSLTGNQPQHF. In nucleotides, the CDR3 is TGTGCCAGCAGTTTAACAGGCAATCAGCCCCAGCATTTT. The chain has TRBV12-3 or TRBV12-4 and TRBJ1-5; no reliable D call. V gave up 2 bases and J gave up 2 bases, with 4 bases separating them. The CDR3 is 13 residues long.

CDR3 bases: TGTGCCAGCAGCCAAGTGGGGAGCTTCAGGGGCGGTGAAAAACTGTTTTTT. It codes for CASSQVGSFRGGEKLFF. The chain carries TRBV3-1 (or the pseudogene TRBV3-2) and TRBJ1-4, with D possibly TRBD1 on 6 matching bases. V lost 1 base to trimming and J lost 7 bases, with 19 bases between them. Germline V gene data show CDR1 as LGHDT and CDR2 as YNNKEL (reference sequence). The CDR3 is 17 amino acids.

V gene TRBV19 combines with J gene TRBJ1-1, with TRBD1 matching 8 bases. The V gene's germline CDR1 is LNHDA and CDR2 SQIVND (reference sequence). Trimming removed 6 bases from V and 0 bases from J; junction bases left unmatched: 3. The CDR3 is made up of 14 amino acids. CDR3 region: CASRTGEMNTEAFF. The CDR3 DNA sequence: TGTGCCAGTAGGACAGGGGAAATGAACACTGAAGCTTTCTTT.

CDR3 sequence (DNA): TGTGCCAGCAGCTCTGGACTAGCGGGAGGGCCCTTCGAGCAGTACTTC. Encoded protein: CASSSGLAGGPFEQYF. The rearrangement uses TRBV5-4 and TRBJ2-7; 15 positions match TRBD2. The CDR3 is 16 amino acids. Germline CDR1 reads SGHNT; CDR2 reads YYREEE (reference sequence). V was pared by 3 bases and J by 6 bases, with 7 bases of the junction left unmatched.

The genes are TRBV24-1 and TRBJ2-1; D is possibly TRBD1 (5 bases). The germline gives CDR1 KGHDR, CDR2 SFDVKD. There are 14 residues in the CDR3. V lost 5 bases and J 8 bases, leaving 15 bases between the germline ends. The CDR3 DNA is TGTGCCACCAGTGTGGCAGGGTCGATCCATGAGCAGTTCTTC. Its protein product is CATSVAGSIHEQFF.

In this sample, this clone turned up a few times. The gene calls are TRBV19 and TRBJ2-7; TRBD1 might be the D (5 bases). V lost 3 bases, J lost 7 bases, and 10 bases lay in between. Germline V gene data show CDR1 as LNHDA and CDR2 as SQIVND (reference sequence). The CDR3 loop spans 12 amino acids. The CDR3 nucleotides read TGTGCCAGTAGTATTCAGGCAGGGGAGCAGTACTTC. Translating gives CASSIQAGEQYF.

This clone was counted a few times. The CDR3 spells CASSPTGGRAFWETQYF. The CDR3 nucleotides are TGCGCCAGCAGCCCTACTGGCGGGAGGGCCTTTTGGGAGACCCAGTACTTC. The chain carries TRBV4-1 and TRBJ2-5; TRBD2 matches at 9 bases. This CDR3 has 17 residues. Germline V gene data show CDR1 as MGHRA and CDR2 as YSYEKL. J was trimmed by 5 bases and V by 4 bases; bases with no gene match: 14.

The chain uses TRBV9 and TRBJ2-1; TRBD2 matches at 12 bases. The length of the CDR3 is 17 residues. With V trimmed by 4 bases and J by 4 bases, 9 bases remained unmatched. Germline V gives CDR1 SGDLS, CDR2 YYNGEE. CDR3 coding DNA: TGTGCCAGCAGCCCCGGACTAGCGGGACGAAAATACAATGAGCAGTTCTTC. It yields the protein CASSPGLAGRKYNEQFF.

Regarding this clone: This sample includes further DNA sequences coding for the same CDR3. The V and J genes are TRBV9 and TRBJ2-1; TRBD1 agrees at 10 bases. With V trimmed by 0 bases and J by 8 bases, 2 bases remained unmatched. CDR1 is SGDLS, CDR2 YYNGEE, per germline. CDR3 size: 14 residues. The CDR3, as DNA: TGTGCCAGCAGCGTAGGGGACAGGGGCGATGAGCAGTTCTTC. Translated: CASSVGDRGDEQFF.

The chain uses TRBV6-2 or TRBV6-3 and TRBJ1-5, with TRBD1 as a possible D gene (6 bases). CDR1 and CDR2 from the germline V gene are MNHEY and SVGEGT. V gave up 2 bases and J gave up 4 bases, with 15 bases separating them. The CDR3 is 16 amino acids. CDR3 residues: CASSYLKPGANQPQHF. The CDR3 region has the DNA TGTGCCAGCAGTTACCTTAAACCAGGGGCTAATCAGCCCCAGCATTTT.

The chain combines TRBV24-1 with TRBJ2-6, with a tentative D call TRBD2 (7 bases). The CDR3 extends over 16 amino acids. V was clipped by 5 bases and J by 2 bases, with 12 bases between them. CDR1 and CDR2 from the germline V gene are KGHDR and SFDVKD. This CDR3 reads CATSAVGGAGANVLTF. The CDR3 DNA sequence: TGTGCCACCAGTGCCGTAGGGGGGGCTGGGGCCAACGTCCTGACTTTC.

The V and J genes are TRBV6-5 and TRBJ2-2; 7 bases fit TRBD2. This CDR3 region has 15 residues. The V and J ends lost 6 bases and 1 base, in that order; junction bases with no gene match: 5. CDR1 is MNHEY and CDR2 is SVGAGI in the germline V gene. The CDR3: CASRTAGRNTGELFF. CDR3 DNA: TGTGCCAGCAGGACAGCGGGACGGAACACCGGGGAGCTGTTTTTT.

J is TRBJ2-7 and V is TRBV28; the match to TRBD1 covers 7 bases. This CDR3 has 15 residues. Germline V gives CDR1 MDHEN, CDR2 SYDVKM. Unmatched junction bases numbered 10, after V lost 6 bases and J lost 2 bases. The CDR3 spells CASSRDRELPYEQYF. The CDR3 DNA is TGTGCCAGCAGCCGTGACAGGGAGTTACCCTACGAGCAGTACTTC.

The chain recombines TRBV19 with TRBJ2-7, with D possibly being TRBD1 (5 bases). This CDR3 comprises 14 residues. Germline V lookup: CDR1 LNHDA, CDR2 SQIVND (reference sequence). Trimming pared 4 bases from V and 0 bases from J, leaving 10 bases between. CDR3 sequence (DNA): TGTGCCAGTAGTACCCAGGGTAGCTCCTACGAGCAGTACTTC. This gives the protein CASSTQGSSYEQYF.

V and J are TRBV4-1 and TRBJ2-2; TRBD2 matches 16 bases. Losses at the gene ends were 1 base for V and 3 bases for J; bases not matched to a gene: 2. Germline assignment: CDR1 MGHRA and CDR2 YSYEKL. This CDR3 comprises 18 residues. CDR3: CASSQGGLAGGHTGELFF. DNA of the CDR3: TGCGCCAGCAGCCAAGGGGGACTAGCGGGAGGGCACACCGGGGAGCTGTTTTTT.

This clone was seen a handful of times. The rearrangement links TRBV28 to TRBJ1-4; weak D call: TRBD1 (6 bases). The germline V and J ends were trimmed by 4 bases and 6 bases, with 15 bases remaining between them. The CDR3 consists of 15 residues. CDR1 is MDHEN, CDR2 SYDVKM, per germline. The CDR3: CASSSPGGAYEKLFF. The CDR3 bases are TGTGCCAGCAGTTCCCCGGGGGGGGCATATGAAAAACTGTTTTTT.

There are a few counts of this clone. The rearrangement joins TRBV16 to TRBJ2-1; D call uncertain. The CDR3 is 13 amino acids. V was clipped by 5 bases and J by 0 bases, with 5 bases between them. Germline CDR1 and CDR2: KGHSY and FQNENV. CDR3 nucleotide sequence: TGTGCCAGCAGCTTGAGCTCCTACAATGAGCAGTTCTTC. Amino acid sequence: CASSLSSYNEQFF. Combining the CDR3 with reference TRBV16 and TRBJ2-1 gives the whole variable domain GEEVAQTPKHLVRGEGQKAKLYCAPIKGHSYVFWYQQVLKNEFKFLISFQNENVFDETGMPKERFSAKCLPNSPCSLEIQATKLEDSAVYFCASSLSSYNEQFFGPGTRLTVL.

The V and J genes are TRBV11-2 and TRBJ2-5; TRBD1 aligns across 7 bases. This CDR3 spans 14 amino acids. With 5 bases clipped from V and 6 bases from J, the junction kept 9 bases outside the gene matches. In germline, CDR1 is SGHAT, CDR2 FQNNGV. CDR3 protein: CASSPDRNVKTQYF. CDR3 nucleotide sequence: TGTGCCAGCAGCCCGGACAGGAATGTGAAGACCCAGTACTTC.

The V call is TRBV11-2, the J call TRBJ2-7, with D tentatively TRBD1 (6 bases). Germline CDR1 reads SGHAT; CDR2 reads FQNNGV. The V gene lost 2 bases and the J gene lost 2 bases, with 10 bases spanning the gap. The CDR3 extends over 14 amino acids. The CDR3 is CASSLRWTAYEQYF. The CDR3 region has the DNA TGTGCCAGCAGCTTAAGATGGACAGCCTACGAGCAGTACTTC.

The CDR3 DNA is TGTGCCAGCAGTAGCCCCAACAATGAGCAGTTCTTC. Residues: CASSSPNNEQFF. V and J are TRBV12-3 or TRBV12-4 and TRBJ2-1, with D hard to call. V lost 5 bases and J lost 5, with 7 bases in between. The CDR3 totals 12 residues.

The CDR3 here is CAIRGTSGSTGELFF. The CDR3 bases are TGTGCCATCCGGGGGACTAGCGGGAGCACCGGGGAGCTGTTTTTT. The V gene is TRBV10-3, the J gene TRBJ2-2; 14 positions agree with TRBD2. The CDR3 length is 15 residues. Per germline, CDR1 ENHRY and CDR2 SYGVKD. Trimming cost V 8 bases and J 4 bases; bases outside gene matches: 3.

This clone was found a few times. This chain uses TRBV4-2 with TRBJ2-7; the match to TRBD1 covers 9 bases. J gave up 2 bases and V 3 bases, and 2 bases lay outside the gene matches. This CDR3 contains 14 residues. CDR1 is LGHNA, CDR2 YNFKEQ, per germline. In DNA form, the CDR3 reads TGTGCCAGCAGCCAGGGACAGGGCACCTACGAGCAGTACTTC. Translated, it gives CASSQGQGTYEQYF.

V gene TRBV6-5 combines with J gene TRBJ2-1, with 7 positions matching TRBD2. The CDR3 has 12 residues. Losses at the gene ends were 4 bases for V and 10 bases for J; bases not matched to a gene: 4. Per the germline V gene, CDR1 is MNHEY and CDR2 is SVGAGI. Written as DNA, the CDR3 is TGTGCCAGCAGTTGGGCGGGAGACGAGCAGTTCTTC. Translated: CASSWAGDEQFF.

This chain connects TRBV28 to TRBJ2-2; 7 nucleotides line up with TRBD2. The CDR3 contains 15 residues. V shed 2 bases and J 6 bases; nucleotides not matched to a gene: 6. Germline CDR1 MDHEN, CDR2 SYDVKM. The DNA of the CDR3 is TGTGCCAGCAGTTTAGGGGGGAGGGGAGCCGGGGAGCTGTTTTTT. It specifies CASSLGGRGAGELFF.

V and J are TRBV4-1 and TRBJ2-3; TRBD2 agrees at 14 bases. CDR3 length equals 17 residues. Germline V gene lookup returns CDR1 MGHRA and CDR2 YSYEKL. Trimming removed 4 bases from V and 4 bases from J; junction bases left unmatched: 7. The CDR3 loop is CASSPRLAGGAADTQYF. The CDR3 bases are TGCGCCAGCAGCCCAAGACTAGCGGGAGGGGCTGCAGATACGCAGTATTTT.

CDR3 protein: CATSRDLLAANSPLHF. In DNA, the CDR3 is TGTGCCACCAGCAGAGATCTCCTAGCAGCCAATTCACCCCTCCACTTT. The V call is TRBV15, the J call TRBJ1-6; no clear D. Germline CDR1 is LNHNV and CDR2 is YYDKDF (reference sequence). The CDR3 runs 16 residues. Trimming removed 0 bases at V and 7 bases at J, with 13 bases between. The full variable domain, with the rest looked up from reference TRBV15 and TRBJ1-6, is DAMVIQNPRYQVTQFGKPVTLSCSQTLNHNVMYWYQQKSSQAPKLLFHYYDKDFNNEADTPDNFQSRRPNTSFCFLDIRSPGLGDTAMYLCATSRDLLAANSPLHFGNGTRLTVT.